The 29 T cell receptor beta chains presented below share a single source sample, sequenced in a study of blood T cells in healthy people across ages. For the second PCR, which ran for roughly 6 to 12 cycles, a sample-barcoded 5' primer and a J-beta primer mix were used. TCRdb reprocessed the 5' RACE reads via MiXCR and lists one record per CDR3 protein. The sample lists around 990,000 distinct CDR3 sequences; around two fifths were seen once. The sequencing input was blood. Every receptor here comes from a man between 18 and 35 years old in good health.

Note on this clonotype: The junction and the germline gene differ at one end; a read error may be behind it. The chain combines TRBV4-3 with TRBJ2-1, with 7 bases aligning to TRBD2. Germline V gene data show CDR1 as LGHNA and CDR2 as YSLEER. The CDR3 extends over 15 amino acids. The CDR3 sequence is CANSGSGYSYNEQFF. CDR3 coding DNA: TGCGCCAACAGCGGTAGCGGGTACTCCTACAATGAGCAGTTCTTC.

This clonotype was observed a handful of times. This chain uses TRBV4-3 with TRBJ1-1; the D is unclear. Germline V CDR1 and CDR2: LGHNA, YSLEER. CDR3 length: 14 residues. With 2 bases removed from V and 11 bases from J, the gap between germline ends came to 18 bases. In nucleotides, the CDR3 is TGCGCCAGCAGCCAAAGACTCGTAAGCTTGGAGGCTTTCTTT. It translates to CASSQRLVSLEAFF.

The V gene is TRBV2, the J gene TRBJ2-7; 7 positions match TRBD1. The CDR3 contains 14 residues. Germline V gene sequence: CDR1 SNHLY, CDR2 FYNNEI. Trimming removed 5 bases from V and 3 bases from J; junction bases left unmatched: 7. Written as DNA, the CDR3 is TGTGCCAGCAGTCAGAGGGACAGTCTCTACGAGCAGTACTTC. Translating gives CASSQRDSLYEQYF.

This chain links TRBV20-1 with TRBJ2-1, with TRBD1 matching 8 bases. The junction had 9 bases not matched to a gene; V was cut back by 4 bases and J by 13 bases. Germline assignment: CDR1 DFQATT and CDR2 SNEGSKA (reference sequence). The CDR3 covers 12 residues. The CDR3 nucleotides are TGCAGTGCTATCAACAGGGGGGAGACCCAGTTCTTC. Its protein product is CSAINRGETQFF.

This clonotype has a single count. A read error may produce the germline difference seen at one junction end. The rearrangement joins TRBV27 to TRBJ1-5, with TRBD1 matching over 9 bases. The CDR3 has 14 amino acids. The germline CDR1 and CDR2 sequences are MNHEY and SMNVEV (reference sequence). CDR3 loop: CASSSTGGRQLQHF. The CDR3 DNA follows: TGTGCCAGCAGTTCCACAGGGGGCAGGCAGCTCCAGCATTTT.

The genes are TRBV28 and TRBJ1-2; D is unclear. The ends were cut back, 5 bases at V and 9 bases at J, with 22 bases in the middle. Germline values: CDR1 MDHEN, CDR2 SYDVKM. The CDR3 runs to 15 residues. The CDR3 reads CASSPPGRLRPSYTF. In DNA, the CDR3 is TGTGCCAGCAGTCCCCCCGGGAGGCTGAGGCCAAGCTACACCTTC.

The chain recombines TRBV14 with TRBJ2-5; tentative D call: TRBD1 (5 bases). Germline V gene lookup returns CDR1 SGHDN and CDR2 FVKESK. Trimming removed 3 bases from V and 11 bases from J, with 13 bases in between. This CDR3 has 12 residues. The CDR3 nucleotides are TGTGCCAGCAGCCATGGGGCTAATGAGCAGTACTTC. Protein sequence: CASSHGANEQYF. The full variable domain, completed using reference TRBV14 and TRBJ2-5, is EAGVTQFPSHSVIEKGQTVTLRCDPISGHDNLYWYRRVMGKEIKFLLHFVKESKQDESGMPNNRFLAERTGGTYSTLKVQPAELEDSGVYFCASSHGANEQYFGPGTRLLVL.

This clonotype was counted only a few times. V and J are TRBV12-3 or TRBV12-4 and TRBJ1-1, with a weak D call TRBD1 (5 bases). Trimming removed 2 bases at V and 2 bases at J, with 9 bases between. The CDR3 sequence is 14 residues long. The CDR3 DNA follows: TGTGCCAGCAGTTTATTCCAGGGAAACACTGAAGCTTTCTTT. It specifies CASSLFQGNTEAFF.

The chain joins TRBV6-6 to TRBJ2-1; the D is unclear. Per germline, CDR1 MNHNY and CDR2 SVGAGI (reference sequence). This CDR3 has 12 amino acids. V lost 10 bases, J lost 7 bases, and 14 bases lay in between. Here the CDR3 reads CATEWGSNEQFF. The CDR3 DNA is TGTGCCACCGAGTGGGGTTCTAATGAGCAGTTCTTC.

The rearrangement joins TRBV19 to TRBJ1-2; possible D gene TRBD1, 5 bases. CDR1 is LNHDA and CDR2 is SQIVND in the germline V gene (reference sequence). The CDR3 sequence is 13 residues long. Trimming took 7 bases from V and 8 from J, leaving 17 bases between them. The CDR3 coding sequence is TGTGCCAGTATCACAGGAGCCGGCCGGGGCTACACCTTC. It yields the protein CASITGAGRGYTF.

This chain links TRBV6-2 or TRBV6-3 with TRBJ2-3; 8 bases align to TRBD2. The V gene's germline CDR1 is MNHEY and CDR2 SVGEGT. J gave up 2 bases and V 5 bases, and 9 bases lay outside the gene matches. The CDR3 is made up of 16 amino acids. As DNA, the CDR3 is TGTGCCAGCAGTCGATCGGGGGGGGCCGCCACAGATACGCAGTATTTT. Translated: CASSRSGGAATDTQYF.

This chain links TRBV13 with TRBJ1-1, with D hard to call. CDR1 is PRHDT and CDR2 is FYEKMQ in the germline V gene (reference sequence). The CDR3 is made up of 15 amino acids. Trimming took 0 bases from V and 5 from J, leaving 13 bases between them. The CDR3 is CASSLGGKVGTEAFF. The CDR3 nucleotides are TGTGCCAGCAGCTTAGGGGGGAAAGTAGGGACTGAAGCTTTCTTT.

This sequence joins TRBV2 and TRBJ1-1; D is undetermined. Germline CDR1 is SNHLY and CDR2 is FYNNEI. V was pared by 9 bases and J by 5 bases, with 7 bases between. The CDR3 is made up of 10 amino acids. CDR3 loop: CASGLTEAFF. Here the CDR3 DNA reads TGTGCCAGTGGACTTACTGAAGCTTTCTTT.

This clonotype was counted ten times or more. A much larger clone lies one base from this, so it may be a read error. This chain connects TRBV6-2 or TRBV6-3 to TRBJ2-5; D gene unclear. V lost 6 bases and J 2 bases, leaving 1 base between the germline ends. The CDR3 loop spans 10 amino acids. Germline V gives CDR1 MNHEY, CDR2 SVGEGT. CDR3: CASRQETQYF. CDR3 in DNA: TGTGCCAGCAGGCAAGAGACCCAGTACTTC.

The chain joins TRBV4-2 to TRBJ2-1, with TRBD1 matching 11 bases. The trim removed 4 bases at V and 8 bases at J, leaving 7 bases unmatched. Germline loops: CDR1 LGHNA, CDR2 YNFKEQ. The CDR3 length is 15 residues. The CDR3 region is CASSPGQGGVDEQFF. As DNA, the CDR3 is TGTGCCAGCAGCCCGGGACAGGGGGGCGTGGATGAGCAGTTCTTC.

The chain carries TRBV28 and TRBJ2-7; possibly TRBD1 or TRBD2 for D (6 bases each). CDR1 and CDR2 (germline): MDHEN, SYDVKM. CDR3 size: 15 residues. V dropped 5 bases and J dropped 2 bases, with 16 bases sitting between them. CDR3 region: CASSGGRVFPYEQYF. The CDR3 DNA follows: TGTGCCAGCAGTGGGGGGCGCGTTTTCCCCTACGAGCAGTACTTC.

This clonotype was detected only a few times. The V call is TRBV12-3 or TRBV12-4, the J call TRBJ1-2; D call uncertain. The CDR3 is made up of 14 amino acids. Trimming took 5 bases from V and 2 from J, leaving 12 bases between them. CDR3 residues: CASSIGPGNYGYTF. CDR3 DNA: TGTGCCAGCAGTATCGGACCGGGAAACTATGGCTACACCTTC.

The CDR3: CASSLARINQPQHF. The CDR3 nucleotides are TGTGCCAGCAGTTTGGCACGGATCAATCAGCCCCAGCATTTT. V gene TRBV12-3 or TRBV12-4 combines with J gene TRBJ1-5; D gene ambiguous. The CDR3 runs to 14 residues. V lost 3 bases and J lost 3, with 9 bases in between.

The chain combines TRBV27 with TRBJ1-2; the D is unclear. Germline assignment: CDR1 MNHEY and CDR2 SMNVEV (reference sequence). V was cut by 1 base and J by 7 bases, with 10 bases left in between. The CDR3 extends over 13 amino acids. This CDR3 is CASSLYGAGGYTF. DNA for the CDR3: TGTGCCAGCAGTTTATATGGCGCCGGTGGCTACACCTTC.

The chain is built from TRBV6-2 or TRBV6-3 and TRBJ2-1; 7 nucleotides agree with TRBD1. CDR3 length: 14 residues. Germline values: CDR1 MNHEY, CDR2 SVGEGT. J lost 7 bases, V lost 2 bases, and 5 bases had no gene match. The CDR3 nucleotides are TGTGCCAGCAGTTACCTTGTGACAGGGAATGAGCAGTTCTTC. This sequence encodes CASSYLVTGNEQFF.

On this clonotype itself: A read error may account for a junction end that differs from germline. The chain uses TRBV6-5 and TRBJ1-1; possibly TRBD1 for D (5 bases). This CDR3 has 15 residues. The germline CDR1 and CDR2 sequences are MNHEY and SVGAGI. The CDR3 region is CASSYAAGQNTEAFF. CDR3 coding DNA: TGTGCTAGCAGTTACGCGGCCGGACAGAACACTGAAGCTTTCTTT.

CDR3 amino acids: CASSYDRGDGEQFF. The DNA of the CDR3 is TGTGCCAGCAGTTATGACAGGGGAGATGGTGAGCAGTTCTTC. This chain links TRBV2 with TRBJ2-1, with 8 bases that match TRBD1. The CDR3 consists of 14 residues. In germline, CDR1 is SNHLY, CDR2 FYNNEI. The V and J ends lost 5 bases and 9 bases, in that order; junction bases with no gene match: 9.

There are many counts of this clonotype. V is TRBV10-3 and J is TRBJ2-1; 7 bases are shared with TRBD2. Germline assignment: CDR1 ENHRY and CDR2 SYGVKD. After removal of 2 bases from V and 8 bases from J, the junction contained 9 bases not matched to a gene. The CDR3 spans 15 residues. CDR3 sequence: CAISEPVGGNDEQFF. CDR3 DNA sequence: TGTGCCATCAGTGAGCCGGTGGGAGGGAACGATGAGCAGTTCTTC.

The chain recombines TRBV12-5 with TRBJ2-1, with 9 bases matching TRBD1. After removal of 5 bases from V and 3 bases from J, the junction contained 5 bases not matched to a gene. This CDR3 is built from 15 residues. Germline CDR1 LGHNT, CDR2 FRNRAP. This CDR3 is CASGKGDRVYNEQFF. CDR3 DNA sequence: TGTGCTAGTGGTAAGGGGGACAGGGTCTACAATGAGCAGTTCTTC.

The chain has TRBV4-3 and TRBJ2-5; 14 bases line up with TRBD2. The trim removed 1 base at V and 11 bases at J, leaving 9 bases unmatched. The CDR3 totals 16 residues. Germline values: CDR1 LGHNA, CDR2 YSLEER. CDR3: CASSQGGLAGGNEQYF. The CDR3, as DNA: TGCGCCAGCAGCCAAGGTGGACTAGCGGGGGGAAATGAGCAGTACTTC.

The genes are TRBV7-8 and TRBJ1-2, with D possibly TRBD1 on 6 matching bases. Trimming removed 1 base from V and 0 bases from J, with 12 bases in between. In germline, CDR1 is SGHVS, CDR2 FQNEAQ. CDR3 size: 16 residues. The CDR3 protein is CASSLGAGDPNYGYTF. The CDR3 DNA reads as TGTGCCAGCAGCTTAGGGGCAGGGGATCCTAACTATGGCTACACCTTC.

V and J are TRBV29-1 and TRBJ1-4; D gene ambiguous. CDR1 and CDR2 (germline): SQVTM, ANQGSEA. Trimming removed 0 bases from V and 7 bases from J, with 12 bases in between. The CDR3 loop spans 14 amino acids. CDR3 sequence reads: CSVEDEAGIEKLFF. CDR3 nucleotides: TGCAGCGTTGAAGATGAGGCAGGAATTGAAAAACTGTTTTTT. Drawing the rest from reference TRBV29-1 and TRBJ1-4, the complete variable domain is SAVISQKPSRDICQRGTSLTIQCQVDSQVTMMFWYRQQPGQSLTLIATANQGSEATYESGFVIDKFPISRPNLTFSTLTVSNMSPEDSSIYLCSVEDEAGIEKLFFGSGTQLSVL.

The CDR3 DNA reads TGCAGTGCTAGAGGGCAGGGATCCTCTTCGAATTCACCCCTCCACTTT. It yields the protein CSARGQGSSSNSPLHF. The gene calls are TRBV20-1 and TRBJ1-6, with D possibly being TRBD1 (5 bases). V was cut by 1 base and J by 7 bases, with 17 bases left in between. This CDR3 has 16 residues. Germline CDR1 is DFQATT and CDR2 is SNEGSKA (reference sequence).

The CDR3 region is CASSLGPAEYEQYF. The CDR3 nucleotides are TGTGCCAGCAGCTTAGGGCCAGCAGAGTACGAGCAGTACTTC. The chain is built from TRBV11-1 and TRBJ2-7; D is undetermined. The CDR3 has 14 amino acids. Deletions cut 1 base from V and 4 bases from J, with 11 bases between. The germline gives CDR1 SGHAT, CDR2 FQDESV (reference sequence).